The 25 T cell receptor beta chains below all came from one sample that was sequenced in a study of blood T cell repertoires in COVID-19. Using immunoSEQ multiplex PCR, the repertoire was profiled, and TCRdb retains in-frame clones only, with some absent. The table lists 200,000 or so clones, 88% of them singletons. Sequenced material: peripheral blood. The receptors stem from a woman aged 55-69 years with acute or convalescent COVID-19.

The table lists this clone with a few counts. The chain couples TRBV19 to TRBJ2-7; a weak D match, TRBD2 (6 bases). V was shortened by 9 bases and J by 0 bases, with 15 bases between the two germline ends. Germline assignment: CDR1 LNHDA and CDR2 SQIVND (reference sequence). CDR3 length equals 14 residues. CDR3 DNA sequence: TGTGCCAGCCGGGACTTCATTAGCTCCTACGAGCAGTACTTC. The encoded protein is CASRDFISSYEQYF.

This CDR3 is CASSLGGQGKNIQYF. The CDR3 DNA reads TGTGCCAGCAGTTTAGGGGGACAGGGGAAAAACATTCAGTACTTC. The chain joins TRBV28 to TRBJ2-4; 10 bases are shared with TRBD1. CDR1 and CDR2 from the germline V gene are MDHEN and SYDVKM. This CDR3 spans 15 amino acids. V shed 2 bases, J shed 4 bases, and the junction held 2 bases outside the gene matches.

This clone was seen only a few times. The chain couples TRBV2 to TRBJ1-2; D is perhaps TRBD1 (6 bases). Germline V gene sequence: CDR1 SNHLY, CDR2 FYNNEI. Trimming took off 2 bases at V and 8 bases at J, with 21 bases between the two ends. The CDR3 loop spans 16 amino acids. The CDR3 is CASSEPAVQGWEGYTF. CDR3 bases: TGTGCCAGCAGTGAACCCGCTGTACAGGGTTGGGAAGGCTACACCTTC.

This chain connects TRBV5-1 to TRBJ1-2; D not resolved. Germline CDR1 reads SGHRS; CDR2 reads YFSETQ. This CDR3 region has 14 residues. V was clipped by 0 bases and J by 2 bases, with 8 bases between them. The CDR3 protein is CASSLGSMNYGYTF. CDR3 nucleotides: TGCGCCAGCAGCTTGGGCAGTATGAACTATGGCTACACCTTC.

This chain uses TRBV7-2 with TRBJ1-5; no clear D. The CDR3 contains 13 residues. Trimming took 1 base from V and 7 from J, leaving 8 bases between them. The V gene's germline CDR1 is SGHTA and CDR2 FQGNSA. The CDR3 region has the DNA TGTGCCAGCAGCTTAGGAGGTCACCAGCCCCAGCATTTT. Encoded protein: CASSLGGHQPQHF.

This chain uses TRBV5-5 with TRBJ1-6; TRBD1 matches 9 bases. The CDR3 is 16 amino acids. The germline CDR1 and CDR2 sequences are SGHKS and YYEKEE (reference sequence). Germline trimming cut 1 base from V and 8 bases from J; bases unmatched to any gene: 7. The CDR3 sequence: CASSLWIGDRDSPLHF. CDR3 nucleotide sequence: TGTGCCAGCAGCTTGTGGATAGGGGACAGGGATTCACCCCTCCACTTT.

The genes are TRBV11-2 and TRBJ2-7; maybe TRBD1 (6 bases). Trimming shortened V by 5 bases and J by 7 bases, and 12 bases separated the two germline ends. This CDR3 spans 12 amino acids. Germline loops: CDR1 SGHAT, CDR2 FQNNGV. The DNA of the CDR3 is TGTGCCAGCAGCGCAGACAGGTCTGAGCAGTACTTC. Amino acid sequence: CASSADRSEQYF.

This sequence joins TRBV5-1 and TRBJ2-1, with unresolved D. This CDR3 is 14 amino acids long. Deletions cut 8 bases from V and 2 bases from J, with 14 bases between. Germline CDR1 reads SGHRS; CDR2 reads YFSETQ. This chain's CDR3 is CASTLTPTYNEQFF. The CDR3 nucleotides are TGCGCCAGTACACTAACGCCGACCTACAATGAGCAGTTCTTC. Using reference TRBV5-1 and TRBJ2-1 for the parts outside the CDR3, the full variable domain is KAGVTQTPRYLIKTRGQQVTLSCSPISGHRSVSWYQQTPGQGLQFLFEYFSETQRNKGNFPGRFSGRQFSNSRSEMNVSTLELGDSALYLCASTLTPTYNEQFFGPGTRLTVL.

The chain combines TRBV11-3 with TRBJ1-1; D not certain. With 2 bases removed from V and 3 bases from J, the gap between germline ends came to 10 bases. Germline V lookup: CDR1 SGHNT, CDR2 YENEEA. The CDR3 length is 14 residues. The chain's CDR3 is CASSLFHGDTEAFF. In DNA, the CDR3 is TGTGCCAGCAGCTTATTTCACGGGGACACTGAAGCTTTCTTT.

This clone was counted once. V gene TRBV5-1 combines with J gene TRBJ2-5; D might be TRBD1 (5 bases). Germline CDR1 is SGHRS and CDR2 is YFSETQ. V lost 7 bases, J lost 2 bases, and 15 bases lay in between. There are 14 residues in the CDR3. The CDR3 coding sequence is TGCGCCAGCGGGGATGGACACGCACAAGAGACCCAGTACTTC. It is translated as CASGDGHAQETQYF.

For the CDR3, the DNA is TGTGCCAGCAGCCCGCGGACTAGCGGGAGTGAGACCCAGTACTTC. This encodes CASSPRTSGSETQYF. This rearrangement joins TRBV3-1 (or the pseudogene TRBV3-2) to TRBJ2-5; TRBD2 aligns across 13 bases. Germline CDR1 reads LGHDT; CDR2 reads YNNKEL (reference sequence). CDR3 size: 15 residues. V lost 4 bases and J lost 5; bases outside the gene matches: 4.

The J gene is TRBJ1-2, the V gene TRBV3-1 (or the pseudogene TRBV3-2); 9 bases align to TRBD1. Losses at the gene ends were 2 bases for V and 7 bases for J; bases not matched to a gene: 2. This CDR3 is 13 amino acids long. Germline V gene lookup returns CDR1 LGHDT and CDR2 YNNKEL (reference sequence). The CDR3 reads CASSQRQGGGYTF. The CDR3 DNA follows: TGTGCCAGCAGCCAAAGACAGGGGGGTGGCTACACCTTC.

The chain is built from TRBV6-6 and TRBJ2-1; no firm D call. V was cut by 4 bases and J by 6 bases, with 7 bases left in between. Germline V gene sequence: CDR1 MNHNY, CDR2 SVGAGI (reference sequence). The CDR3 covers 12 residues. The CDR3 DNA reads TGTGCCAGCAGTTCCTTCCGCAATGAGCAGTTCTTC. Its translation is CASSSFRNEQFF.

This sequence joins TRBV6-6 and TRBJ2-4; weak D call: TRBD2 (6 bases). Germline loops: CDR1 MNHNY, CDR2 SVGAGI (reference sequence). The germline V and J ends were trimmed by 6 bases and 6 bases, with 21 bases remaining between them. The CDR3 extends over 16 amino acids. The CDR3 loop is CASRTGTSLGRNIQYF. For the CDR3, the DNA is TGTGCCAGCAGGACCGGGACTTCCCTGGGGAGAAACATTCAGTACTTC.

CDR3 residues: CASSASGTPSNQPQHF. The CDR3 DNA reads TGTGCCAGCAGCGCATCCGGGACACCAAGCAATCAGCCCCAGCATTTT. The chain is built from TRBV9 and TRBJ1-5; perhaps TRBD1 as D (6 bases). The CDR3 is 16 amino acids. Trimming stripped 3 bases from V and 1 base from J, with 14 bases between. Germline V lookup: CDR1 SGDLS, CDR2 YYNGEE.

Only one count was recorded for this clone. The chain carries TRBV4-1 and TRBJ2-5; 9 bases fit TRBD2. The CDR3 has 16 residues. The V gene's germline CDR1 is MGHRA and CDR2 YSYEKL. J lost 3 bases, V lost 3 bases, and 8 bases had no gene match. CDR3 sequence reads: CASSHPRASGEETQYF. In nucleotides, the CDR3 is TGCGCCAGCAGCCACCCACGGGCTAGCGGGGAAGAGACCCAGTACTTC.

The chain recombines TRBV19 with TRBJ2-3, with 9 bases fitting TRBD2. The CDR3 is 15 residues long. Germline trimming cut 7 bases from V and 1 base from J; bases unmatched to any gene: 6. Germline CDR1 and CDR2: LNHDA and SQIVND (reference sequence). The CDR3 nucleotides read TGTGCCAGTACCGAATTAGCGGGGGGCACAGATACGCAGTATTTT. Its translation is CASTELAGGTDTQYF.

The chain employs TRBV15 and TRBJ1-4, with D possibly being TRBD1 (5 bases). Trimming stripped 1 base from V and 6 bases from J, with 15 bases between. The CDR3 covers 16 residues. Germline V lookup: CDR1 LNHNV, CDR2 YYDKDF (reference sequence). This CDR3 is CATSRARGAGDEKLFF. The CDR3 DNA reads TGTGCCACCAGCAGAGCCCGAGGTGCGGGGGATGAAAAACTGTTTTTT.

The chain has TRBV5-4 and TRBJ2-5; TRBD1 is a possible D gene (6 bases). The CDR3 totals 13 residues. Trimming pared 0 bases from V and 5 bases from J, leaving 8 bases between. CDR1 is SGHNT, CDR2 YYREEE, per germline (reference sequence). The CDR3 protein is CASSLDRAETQYF. Here the CDR3 DNA reads TGTGCCAGCAGCTTGGACAGGGCCGAGACCCAGTACTTC.

The DNA for the CDR3 is TGTGCCAGCAGGATGCAGGGTATGCATGAAAAACTGTTTTTT. It codes for CASRMQGMHEKLFF. The chain is built from TRBV13 and TRBJ1-4; a weak D match, TRBD1 (5 bases). This CDR3 region has 14 residues. The germline gives CDR1 PRHDT, CDR2 FYEKMQ (reference sequence). Between the trimmed V and J ends, which lost 6 bases and 6 bases, there was a span of 14 bases.

The chain uses TRBV5-6 and TRBJ1-1; D is possibly TRBD1 (5 bases). The CDR3 has 13 amino acids. Trimming took off 6 bases at V and 5 bases at J, with 14 bases between the two ends. CDR1 is SGHDT and CDR2 is YYEEEE in the germline V gene. The CDR3 loop reads CASNVIRGTEAFF. CDR3 coding DNA: TGTGCCAGCAACGTTATACGGGGGACTGAAGCTTTCTTT.

The V and J genes are TRBV7-2 and TRBJ2-7; D gene uncertain. V lost 3 bases to trimming and J lost 0 bases, with 9 bases between them. Germline CDR1 is SGHTA and CDR2 is FQGNSA. The CDR3 contains 14 residues. In nucleotides, the CDR3 is TGTGCCAGCAGCTTCCAGGTCCCCTCCTACGAGCAGTACTTC. Protein product: CASSFQVPSYEQYF.

This sequence joins TRBV25-1 and TRBJ2-6; TRBD1 matches 11 bases. V gave up 5 bases and J gave up 1 base; unmatched junction bases: 4. Germline assignment: CDR1 MGHDK and CDR2 SYGVNS. This CDR3 is built from 17 residues. The CDR3 DNA is TGTGCCAGCAGTCCGGACAGGGGGCGGTCTGGGGCCAACGTCCTGACTTTC. It is translated as CASSPDRGRSGANVLTF.

This clone was counted a few times. The chain couples TRBV2 to TRBJ1-6; possibly TRBD1 for D (6 bases). V dropped 7 bases and J dropped 7 bases, with 14 bases sitting between them. CDR3 length: 14 residues. From germline, CDR1 is SNHLY and CDR2 FYNNEI. CDR3 region: CASTRTELNSPLHF. CDR3 coding DNA: TGTGCCAGCACCCGGACAGAGCTAAATTCACCCCTCCACTTT. The full variable domain, with the rest looked up from reference TRBV2 and TRBJ1-6, is EPEVTQTPSHQVTQMGQEVILRCVPISNHLYFYWYRQILGQKVEFLVSFYNNEISEKSEIFDDQFSVERPDGSNFTLKIRSTKLEDSAMYFCASTRTELNSPLHFGNGTRLTVT.

This clone was seen a single time. The rearrangement links TRBV30 to TRBJ1-1; D is unclear. This CDR3 contains 13 residues. The ends were cut back, 0 bases at V and 5 bases at J, with 10 bases in the middle. Per germline, CDR1 GTSNPN and CDR2 SVGIG (reference sequence). In nucleotides, the CDR3 is TGTGCCTGGAGTGTACTCCCGGGAACTGAAGCTTTCTTT. Encoded protein: CAWSVLPGTEAFF.